This is a list of T cell receptor beta chains from one sample in a study of human T cells and chemical hapten exposure. Via MiXCR, TCRdb re-called the RACE reads, giving one row per CDR3 protein. The sample has more than 110,000 distinct CDR3 sequences, approximately 12% seen once; the top ten hold 1.1% to 1.5%. This specimen was whole blood, taken in connection with sensitization to the hapten diphenylcyclopropenone (DPC). Receptor source: a woman between 45 and 60 years old with alopecia areata. Some clones in this sample may be carry-over from other donors' samples. Each CDR3 is given with its conserved first and last residue. The order of the fields is V gene, J gene, clone size, D gene, CDR3 protein, CDR3 DNA. D genes are given only for firm matches. Some rows have no size entry. The others give once, few or many, or a class for an expanded clone.

V gene: TRBV30; J gene: TRBJ2-2; clone size: NA; D gene: NA; CDR3 protein: CAWSLRLTGELFF; CDR3 DNA: TGTGCCTGGAGTTTAAGGCTGACCGGGGAGCTGTTTTTT
V gene: TRBV7-2; J gene: TRBJ2-5; clone size: many; D gene: NA; CDR3 protein: CASSLDGRIQETQYF; CDR3 DNA: TGTGCCAGCAGCTTAGACGGACGCATACAAGAGACCCAGTACTTC
V gene: TRBV7-2; J gene: TRBJ2-7; clone size: many; D gene: TRBD2; CDR3 protein: CASSLGGRGSYEQYF; CDR3 DNA: TGTGCCAGCAGCTTGGGCGGGAGGGGCTCCTACGAGCAGTACTTC
V gene: TRBV6-5; J gene: TRBJ2-7; clone size: few; D gene: TRBD2; CDR3 protein: CASSYSSGDGTYEQYF; CDR3 DNA: TGTGCCAGCAGTTACTCGAGCGGGGACGGGACCTACGAGCAGTACTTC
V gene: TRBV12-5; J gene: TRBJ2-7; clone size: NA; D gene: NA; CDR3 protein: CASGLGQQYEQYF; CDR3 DNA: TGTGCTAGTGGTTTGGGACAGCAATACGAGCAGTACTTC
V gene: TRBV12-3/TRBV12-4; J gene: TRBJ1-2; clone size: NA; D gene: NA; CDR3 protein: CASSLTVPNYGYTF; CDR3 DNA: TGTGCCAGCAGTTTAACTGTTCCTAACTATGGCTACACCTTC
V gene: TRBV28; J gene: TRBJ2-7; clone size: NA; D gene: NA; CDR3 protein: CASSPRQGTSYEQYF; CDR3 DNA: TGTGCCAGCAGCCCACGACAGGGGACTAGCTACGAGCAGTACTTC
V gene: TRBV27; J gene: TRBJ2-5; clone size: NA; D gene: TRBD1; CDR3 protein: CASQQGHQETQYF; CDR3 DNA: TGTGCCAGCCAACAGGGGCACCAAGAGACCCAGTACTTC
V gene: TRBV12-3/TRBV12-4; J gene: TRBJ2-3; clone size: few; D gene: NA; CDR3 protein: CASSPPSVPPDTQYF; CDR3 DNA: TGTGCCAGCAGTCCTCCTAGCGTCCCCCCAGATACGCAGTATTTT
V gene: TRBV7-2; J gene: TRBJ2-2; clone size: NA; D gene: TRBD2; CDR3 protein: CASSLRLAGDRKAGELFF; CDR3 DNA: TGTGCCAGCAGCCTACGACTAGCGGGAGACCGAAAGGCGGGGGAGCTGTTTTTT
V gene: TRBV20-1; J gene: TRBJ2-7; clone size: NA; D gene: TRBD2; CDR3 protein: CSAVRLANYEQYF; CDR3 DNA: TGCAGTGCTGTTAGACTAGCTAACTACGAGCAGTACTTC
V gene: TRBV7-9; J gene: TRBJ1-5; clone size: NA; D gene: TRBD1; CDR3 protein: CASSTGVQPQHF; CDR3 DNA: TGTGCCAGCAGCACAGGGGTTCAGCCCCAGCATTTT
V gene: TRBV19; J gene: TRBJ2-6; clone size: NA; D gene: NA; CDR3 protein: CAIRDSGANVLTF; CDR3 DNA: TGTGCCATTAGGGACTCTGGGGCCAACGTCCTGACTTTC
V gene: TRBV7-2; J gene: TRBJ2-5; clone size: few; D gene: TRBD2; CDR3 protein: CASRLAGGPRETQYF; CDR3 DNA: TGTGCCAGCAGGCTAGCGGGAGGGCCTCGGGAGACCCAGTACTTC
V gene: TRBV9; J gene: TRBJ1-2; clone size: few; D gene: TRBD1; CDR3 protein: CASSVPPEGARGYTF; CDR3 DNA: TGTGCCAGCAGCGTACCCCCGGAGGGGGCGCGTGGCTACACCTTC
V gene: TRBV6-2/TRBV6-3; J gene: TRBJ2-7; clone size: NA; D gene: TRBD2; CDR3 protein: CASMPPNSGTYEQYF; CDR3 DNA: TGTGCCAGCATGCCTCCAAATAGCGGGACATACGAGCAGTACTTC
V gene: TRBV20-1; J gene: TRBJ1-1; clone size: many; D gene: NA; CDR3 protein: CSASRGGIGTEAFF; CDR3 DNA: TGCAGTGCTTCTCGAGGAGGGATAGGCACTGAAGCTTTCTTT
V gene: TRBV19; J gene: TRBJ2-3; clone size: many; D gene: TRBD2; CDR3 protein: CASSIDPAAGGSDTQYF; CDR3 DNA: TGTGCCAGTAGTATAGATCCCGCAGCGGGAGGCTCAGATACGCAGTATTTT
V gene: TRBV29-1; J gene: TRBJ2-1; clone size: NA; D gene: NA; CDR3 protein: CSAPSHISYNEQFF; CDR3 DNA: TGCAGCGCACCAAGCCATATCTCCTACAATGAGCAGTTCTTC
V gene: TRBV2; J gene: TRBJ2-1; clone size: NA; D gene: TRBD2; CDR3 protein: CATGLLAGNEQFF; CDR3 DNA: TGTGCCACAGGATTGCTAGCGGGAAATGAGCAGTTCTTC
V gene: TRBV20-1; J gene: TRBJ2-1; clone size: few; D gene: NA; CDR3 protein: CSARFSGLNNEQFF; CDR3 DNA: TGCAGTGCTAGGTTTAGCGGTTTGAACAATGAGCAGTTCTTC
V gene: TRBV6-6; J gene: TRBJ1-1; clone size: NA; D gene: NA; CDR3 protein: CASSPGQTKGNTEAFF; CDR3 DNA: TGTGCCAGCAGCCCAGGACAGACGAAGGGGAACACTGAAGCTTTCTTT
V gene: TRBV27; J gene: TRBJ1-6; clone size: many; D gene: TRBD1; CDR3 protein: CASSARDRVNSPLHF; CDR3 DNA: TGTGCCAGCAGTGCAAGGGACAGGGTAAATTCACCCCTCCACTTT
V gene: TRBV20-1; J gene: TRBJ1-3; clone size: few; D gene: NA; CDR3 protein: CSAGEQRSGNTIYF; CDR3 DNA: TGCAGTGCTGGCGAACAGAGGTCTGGAAACACCATATATTTT
V gene: TRBV30; J gene: TRBJ2-7; clone size: many; D gene: TRBD2; CDR3 protein: CAWHRAGGYEQYF; CDR3 DNA: TGTGCCTGGCACCGAGCGGGAGGCTACGAGCAGTACTTC
V gene: TRBV18; J gene: TRBJ2-5; clone size: many; D gene: NA; CDR3 protein: CASSPGTTETQYF; CDR3 DNA: TGTGCCAGCTCACCCGGGACCACTGAGACCCAGTACTTC
V gene: TRBV7-3; J gene: TRBJ1-1; clone size: NA; D gene: NA; CDR3 protein: CASSLTRAANTEAFF; CDR3 DNA: TGTGCCAGCAGCTTAACGCGGGCAGCCAACACTGAAGCTTTCTTT
V gene: TRBV20-1; J gene: TRBJ2-7; clone size: many; D gene: NA; CDR3 protein: CSARDREGGSYEQYF; CDR3 DNA: TGCAGTGCTAGAGATCGGGAAGGGGGCTCCTACGAGCAGTACTTC
V gene: TRBV19; J gene: TRBJ2-3; clone size: few; D gene: TRBD2; CDR3 protein: CASSMGTGGSTDTQYF; CDR3 DNA: TGTGCCAGTAGTATGGGAACCGGGGGGAGCACAGATACGCAGTATTTT
V gene: TRBV18; J gene: TRBJ2-1; clone size: NA; D gene: TRBD2; CDR3 protein: CASSMGLELEQFF; CDR3 DNA: TGTGCCAGCTCAATGGGACTAGAACTTGAGCAGTTCTTC
V gene: TRBV20-1; J gene: TRBJ2-2; clone size: few; D gene: TRBD1; CDR3 protein: CSGAGTGDTGELFF; CDR3 DNA: TGCAGTGGTGCGGGGACAGGAGACACCGGGGAGCTGTTTTTT
V gene: TRBV19; J gene: TRBJ2-2; clone size: NA; D gene: NA; CDR3 protein: CASRVAFRIAGELFF; CDR3 DNA: TGTGCCAGTAGGGTCGCATTCAGAATCGCCGGGGAGCTGTTTTTT
V gene: TRBV24-1; J gene: TRBJ1-1; clone size: few; D gene: NA; CDR3 protein: CATSDSDRPNTEAFF; CDR3 DNA: TGTGCCACCAGTGACTCCGACAGACCTAACACTGAAGCTTTCTTT